One sample yielded the 22 T cell receptor beta chains listed below, sequenced in a study of T cell repertoires in cytomegalovirus infection. TCRdb reanalysed the reads using MiXCR and keeps one entry per CDR3 protein. The data contain about 530,000 distinct CDR3 sequences, 26% of them singletons. The source material was PBMCs. The receptors originated from a human donor in good health (CMV status not recorded). Some clones in this sample may be carry-over from other donors' samples.

The chain recombines TRBV12-3 or TRBV12-4 with TRBJ1-5; D remains unclear. Trimming removed 8 bases at V and 5 bases at J, with 13 bases between. The CDR3 extends over 13 amino acids. CDR3 in amino acids: CASRRGIDQPQHF. Here the CDR3 DNA reads TGTGCCAGCCGGAGAGGGATCGATCAGCCCCAGCATTTT.

The gene calls are TRBV7-9 and TRBJ1-6, with 8 bases aligning to TRBD1. The CDR3 runs 16 residues. V lost 0 bases to trimming and J lost 14 bases; unmatched junction nucleotides: 12. Germline assignment: CDR1 SEHNR and CDR2 FQNEAQ (reference sequence). This CDR3 reads CASSLAGQGVGPALHF. The DNA for the CDR3 is TGTGCCAGCAGCTTAGCAGGACAGGGAGTGGGCCCGGCCCTCCACTTT.

The table lists this clonotype with a few counts. The chain employs TRBV7-3 and TRBJ2-5; 11 bases match TRBD2. Germline CDR1 is SGHTA and CDR2 is FQGTGA. Trimming at V came to 3 bases and at J to 7 bases, leaving 4 bases not matched to a gene. The length of the CDR3 is 14 residues. The CDR3 loop reads CASSFTSGSVTQYF. The CDR3 DNA reads TGTGCCAGCAGCTTTACTAGCGGGAGTGTGACCCAGTACTTC.

This clonotype was picked up a small number of times. The chain carries TRBV19 and TRBJ2-1; 8 nucleotides match TRBD2. This CDR3 spans 15 amino acids. From germline, CDR1 is LNHDA and CDR2 SQIVND (reference sequence). Germline trimming cut 0 bases from V and 5 bases from J; bases unmatched to any gene: 3. The CDR3 is CASSIDSGSNNEQFF. The CDR3 nucleotides are TGTGCCAGTAGTATAGACAGCGGGAGTAACAATGAGCAGTTCTTC.

This clonotype has ten or more counts. The CDR3 is CASSGRLQETQYF. DNA of the CDR3: TGTGCCAGCAGCGGACGGTTGCAAGAGACCCAGTACTTC. The chain links TRBV7-2 to TRBJ2-5; D not certain. The CDR3 consists of 13 residues. Germline assignment: CDR1 SGHTA and CDR2 FQGNSA. V lost 5 bases and J 2 bases, leaving 9 bases between the germline ends. Full variable domain (remainder filled in from reference TRBV7-2 and TRBJ2-5): GAGVSQSPSNKVTEKGKDVELRCDPISGHTALYWYRQSLGQGLEFLIYFQGNSAPDKSGLPSDRFSAERTGGSVSTLTIQRTQQEDSAVYLCASSGRLQETQYFGPGTRLLVL.

This clonotype turned up a few times. The genes are TRBV6-2 or TRBV6-3 and TRBJ2-7; D gene ambiguous. Per germline, CDR1 MNHEY and CDR2 SVGEGT. This CDR3 spans 12 amino acids. V dropped 5 bases and J dropped 2 bases, with 7 bases sitting between them. CDR3 bases: TGTGCCAGCAGTGGTCAGACCTACGAGCAGTACTTC. It yields the protein CASSGQTYEQYF.

V is TRBV12-3 or TRBV12-4 and J is TRBJ1-1; D uncertain. This CDR3 is built from 14 residues. Between the trimmed V and J ends, which lost 2 bases and 5 bases, there was a span of 12 bases. The CDR3 nucleotides are TGTGCCAGCAGTTTATCGGAGCGTATTACTGAAGCTTTCTTT. Translation: CASSLSERITEAFF.

The rearrangement joins TRBV18 to TRBJ2-7; 10 nucleotides agree with TRBD1. The CDR3 is made up of 13 amino acids. CDR1 is KGHSH, CDR2 LQKENI, per germline. V shed 4 bases, J shed 5 bases, and the junction held 2 bases outside the gene matches. The CDR3 spells CASSQTGGHEQYV. CDR3 DNA: TGTGCCAGCTCACAGACAGGGGGCCACGAGCAGTACGTC.

In its sample, this clonotype was seen many times. J is TRBJ1-1 and V is TRBV7-2, with TRBD1 matching 8 bases. Trimming at V came to 1 base and at J to 3 bases, leaving 4 bases not matched to a gene. Germline values: CDR1 SGHTA, CDR2 FQGNSA. This CDR3 comprises 15 residues. DNA for the CDR3: TGTGCCAGCAGCTTAGGGCAGGGGGCATACACTGAAGCTTTCTTT. Its protein is CASSLGQGAYTEAFF.

In its sample, this clonotype was seen many times. The rearrangement links TRBV7-6 to TRBJ2-1, with 8 nucleotides matching TRBD2. Germline lookup yields CDR1 SGHVS and CDR2 FNYEAQ. The CDR3 runs 18 residues. The ends lost 5 bases at V and 1 base at J; junction bases unmatched: 13. The CDR3 coding sequence is TGTGCCAGCAGCGCGGACTTCTATAGCGGGGATTCCTACAATGAGCAGTTCTTC. Protein sequence: CASSADFYSGDSYNEQFF.

In DNA, the CDR3 is TGTGCCAGTAGTATAGATCGGAAGAATGGCTACACCTTC. The encoded protein is CASSIDRKNGYTF. This sequence joins TRBV19 and TRBJ1-2; D unresolved. V lost 0 bases, J lost 6 bases, and 8 bases lay in between. The CDR3 sequence is 13 residues long. The V gene's germline CDR1 is LNHDA and CDR2 SQIVND (reference sequence).

This clonotype appeared a single time. This rearrangement joins TRBV12-3 or TRBV12-4 to TRBJ2-3, with D unclear. V dropped 7 bases and J dropped 4 bases, with 15 bases sitting between them. The CDR3 runs 14 residues. The CDR3 sequence is CASNSGVGADTQYF. As DNA, the CDR3 is TGTGCCAGCAACTCGGGCGTTGGGGCAGATACGCAGTATTTT.

The V gene is TRBV5-6, the J gene TRBJ2-1; 11 nucleotides align to TRBD2. Trimming cost V 7 bases and J 11 bases; bases outside gene matches: 14. This CDR3 is built from 15 residues. From germline, CDR1 is SGHDT and CDR2 YYEEEE. CDR3 amino acids: CASVKLAGDSSKQFF. The CDR3 DNA follows: TGTGCCAGCGTCAAACTAGCGGGAGACTCCTCTAAGCAGTTCTTC.

The chain recombines TRBV4-2 with TRBJ1-5, with TRBD1 matching 10 bases. V lost 0 bases and J lost 5; bases outside the gene matches: 4. Germline V lookup: CDR1 LGHNA, CDR2 YNFKEQ. CDR3 length: 16 residues. CDR3 nucleotides: TGTGCCAGCAGCCAAGACTTGGGACAGGGGTATCAGCCCCAGCATTTT. It encodes CASSQDLGQGYQPQHF.

J is TRBJ1-1 and V is TRBV29-1; D might be TRBD1 (6 bases). V lost 1 base, J lost 1 base, and 16 bases lay in between. The CDR3 consists of 16 residues. The germline V gene has CDR1 SQVTM and CDR2 ANQGSEA. CDR3 in DNA: TGCAGCGTTGAAGGCCTTGTAAAGGGGGAGAACACTGAAGCTTTCTTT. Residues: CSVEGLVKGENTEAFF.

The sample holds a few counts of this clonotype. The chain couples TRBV7-6 to TRBJ2-1; D gene unclear. V lost 4 bases, J lost 10 bases, and 14 bases lay in between. The germline CDR1 and CDR2 sequences are SGHVS and FNYEAQ. The CDR3 is made up of 13 amino acids. The CDR3 here is CASSSLLDGEQFF. CDR3 nucleotide sequence: TGTGCCAGCAGCTCCTTGTTAGACGGGGAGCAGTTCTTC.

This clonotype was seen a few times. This rearrangement joins TRBV4-1 to TRBJ1-6; no definite D call. V was clipped by 1 base and J by 7 bases, with 8 bases between them. The V gene's germline CDR1 is MGHRA and CDR2 YSYEKL. The CDR3 has 14 residues. The CDR3 sequence: CASSQVQLNSPLHF. The CDR3 coding sequence is TGCGCCAGCAGCCAAGTGCAGTTAAATTCACCCCTCCACTTT.

This clonotype was recorded many times. The CDR3 coding sequence is TGTGCCAGCAGCTTAAGAGGAGCCACAGATACGCAGTATTTT. It specifies CASSLRGATDTQYF. The chain uses TRBV7-2 and TRBJ2-3; no clear D gene. Trimming cost V 2 bases and J 2 bases, with 8 bases left between them. This CDR3 region has 14 residues. CDR1 and CDR2 from the germline V gene are SGHTA and FQGNSA.

The sample holds many counts of this clonotype. This sequence joins TRBV7-8 and TRBJ1-2; D unclear. Germline V lookup: CDR1 SGHVS, CDR2 FQNEAQ. The CDR3 contains 15 residues. Trimming removed 5 bases at V and 2 bases at J, with 15 bases between. The CDR3 is CASSLYGLNNYGYTF. Written as DNA, the CDR3 is TGTGCCAGCAGCCTCTACGGACTGAACAACTATGGCTACACCTTC.

This clonotype was seen a few times. The chain joins TRBV19 to TRBJ2-5, with D possibly TRBD1 on 6 matching bases. Looked up from germline, CDR1 is LNHDA and CDR2 is SQIVND (reference sequence). V lost 8 bases to trimming and J lost 5 bases, with 15 bases between them. The CDR3 is 13 amino acids. CDR3 amino acids: CASRHRAGETQYF. CDR3 coding DNA: TGTGCCAGTCGCCACAGGGCAGGGGAGACCCAGTACTTC.

This sequence joins TRBV5-1 and TRBJ2-5; possible D gene TRBD2, 7 bases. The CDR3 runs to 15 residues. V shed 4 bases and J shed 2 bases, with 15 bases lying between them. Germline V CDR1 and CDR2: SGHRS, YFSETQ. CDR3 loop: CASSRGGGSQETQYF. The CDR3 DNA sequence: TGCGCCAGCAGCAGGGGAGGGGGGTCACAAGAGACCCAGTACTTC.

The rearrangement links TRBV19 to TRBJ2-4, with D perhaps matching TRBD2 (6 bases). V was pared by 5 bases and J by 0 bases, with 11 bases between. Germline loops: CDR1 LNHDA, CDR2 SQIVND (reference sequence). The CDR3 consists of 15 residues. The CDR3 is CASSVSGLAKNIQYF. The DNA of the CDR3 is TGTGCCAGTAGTGTCTCGGGACTAGCCAAAAACATTCAGTACTTC.